The text below deals with one T cell receptor (beta chain). These data are taken from a study of blood T cell repertoires in COVID-19. Clones were read by immunoSEQ multiplex PCR, and TCRdb kept only the in-frame ones, dropping some. The sample has 200,000 to 300,000 clones; around 89% are singletons. Germline V lookup: CDR1 SGHTA, CDR2 FQGNSA. V lost 1 base to trimming and J lost 3 bases, with 13 bases between them. CDR3 length: 16 amino acids. Cohorts were determined from participant-reported clinical history. Donors in Cohort 3 who had recovered were those with two negative PCRs, healthcare professional clearance, or resolution of their symptoms.

The sequence derives from a man between 35 and 55 years old who had recovered from COVID-19. The sample comprised PBMCs or T cells enriched from blood (not recorded which). The genes are TRBV7-2 and TRBJ1-5; no firm D call. The CDR3 sequence: CASSLEVREANQPQHF. DNA of the CDR3: TGTGCCAGCAGCTTAGAAGTTAGAGAGGCCAATCAGCCCCAGCATTTT.